This TCR beta chain stems from a study of blood T cell repertoires in COVID-19. This CDR3 is built from 13 residues. Germline CDR1 MRHNA, CDR2 SNTAGT. With 0 bases removed from V and 6 bases from J, the gap between germline ends came to 8 bases. Authors' analysis steps: Using reference gene primer amplification, nucleated cell counts were estimated. Using immunoSEQ multiplex PCR, the repertoire was profiled, and TCRdb retains in-frame clones only, with some absent. The V and J calls and the clone size are those of that table, but D and trimming were determined from the DNA. There are around 67,000 clones in the sample; about 90% occur only once, and more than 7% lies in the top ten.

The clonotype originates from a human donor in a cohort sampled during active COVID-19. Sequenced sample: peripheral blood. The chain has TRBV6-4 and TRBJ1-1; no definite D call. The CDR3 sequence: CASSDSPEAEAFF. For the CDR3, the DNA is TGTGCCAGCAGTGACTCCCCTGAGGCTGAAGCTTTCTTT.